The clone carrying this T cell receptor beta chain was counted at least ten times. The data derive from a study of CD8 T cells in ankylosing spondylitis. One entry per CDR3 protein results from TCRdb running MiXCR on the 5' RACE reads. The sample shows about 320,000 distinct CDR3 sequences, around 10% of them seen only once. CDR3 length equals 13 residues. Deletions cut 9 bases from V and 3 bases from J, with 11 bases between. CDR1 is KGHDR and CDR2 is SFDVKD in the germline V gene. The sequencing input was blood, either unsorted or a sorted T cell fraction (not recorded which). The chain combines TRBV24-1 with TRBJ1-5; a possible D gene is TRBD1 (5 bases). This clonotype was sampled from a female donor with ankylosing spondylitis or in good health (not recorded which). Here the CDR3 DNA reads TGTGCCACCCAAGGACAAGACAATCAGCCCCAGCATTTT. It codes for CATQGQDNQPQHF.